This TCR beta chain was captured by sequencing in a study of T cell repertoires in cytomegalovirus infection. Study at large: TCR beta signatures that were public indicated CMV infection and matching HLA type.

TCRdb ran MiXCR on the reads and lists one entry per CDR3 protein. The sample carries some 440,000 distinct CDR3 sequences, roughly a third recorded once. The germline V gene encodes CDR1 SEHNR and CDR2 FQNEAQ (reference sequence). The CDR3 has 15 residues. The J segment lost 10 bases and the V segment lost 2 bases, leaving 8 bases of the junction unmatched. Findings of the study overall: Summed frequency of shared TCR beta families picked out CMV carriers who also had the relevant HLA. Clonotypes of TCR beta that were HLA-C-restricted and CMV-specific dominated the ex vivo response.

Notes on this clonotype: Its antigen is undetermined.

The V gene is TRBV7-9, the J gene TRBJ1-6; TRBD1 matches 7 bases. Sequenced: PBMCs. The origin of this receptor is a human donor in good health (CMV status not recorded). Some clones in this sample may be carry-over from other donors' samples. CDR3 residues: CASSLFGRGQSPLHF. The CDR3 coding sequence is TGTGCCAGCAGCTTATTCGGAAGGGGGCAGTCACCCCTCCACTTT.